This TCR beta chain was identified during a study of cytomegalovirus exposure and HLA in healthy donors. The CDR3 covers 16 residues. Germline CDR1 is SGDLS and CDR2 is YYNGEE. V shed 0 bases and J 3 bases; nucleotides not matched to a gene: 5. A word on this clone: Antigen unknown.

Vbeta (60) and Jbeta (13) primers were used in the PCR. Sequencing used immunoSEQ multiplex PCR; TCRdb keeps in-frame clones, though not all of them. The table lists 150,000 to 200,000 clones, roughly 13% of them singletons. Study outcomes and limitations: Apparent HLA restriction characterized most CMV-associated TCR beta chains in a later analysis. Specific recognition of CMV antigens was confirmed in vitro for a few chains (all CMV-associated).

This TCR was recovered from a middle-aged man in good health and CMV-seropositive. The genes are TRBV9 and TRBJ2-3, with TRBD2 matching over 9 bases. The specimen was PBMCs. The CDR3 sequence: CASSVEAGGQTDTQYF. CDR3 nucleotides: TGTGCCAGCAGCGTAGAGGCGGGGGGGCAGACAGATACGCAGTATTTT.